This T cell receptor (beta chain) was captured in a study of technical replicates of blood from a few donors. V gave up 0 bases and J gave up 6 bases, with 15 bases separating them. Germline CDR1 is MNHEY and CDR2 is SVGAGI. The CDR3 runs 16 residues. In its sample, this clone was seen once. The assay was immunoSEQ multiplex PCR, and TCRdb's table has in-frame clones only and misses some. Among under 20,000 clones, 86% were seen once, and the ten largest hold approximately 10%. The source is a human donor in good health. The gene calls are TRBV6-5 and TRBJ2-1, with D possibly being TRBD2 (6 bases). Material: PBMCs. CDR3: CASSYSMASVRNEQFF. DNA for the CDR3: TGTGCCAGCAGTTACTCGATGGCTAGCGTCCGCAATGAGCAGTTCTTC.